This TCR beta chain came from a study of T-cell reconstitution after alpha-beta-depleted transplantation in children. In this sample, this clonotype turned up many times. The library targeted TCRbeta and was prepared with unique molecular identifiers. TCRdb itself ran the PCR reads through MiXCR, one entry per CDR3 protein. Here the sample spans some 590,000 distinct CDR3 sequences, roughly a tenth being singletons. The source was PBMCs from the stem cell graft donor, collected from the stem cell graft. The clonotype originates from a human donor who donated a stem cell graft to a child with acute myeloid leukemia.

CDR3 residues: CSASGSNQPQHF. CDR3 nucleotide sequence: TGCAGTGCTTCGGGGAGCAATCAGCCCCAGCATTTT. The chain is built from TRBV20-1 and TRBJ1-5; D is undetermined. Germline V gives CDR1 DFQATT, CDR2 SNEGSKA (reference sequence). CDR3 length: 12 amino acids. Trimming removed 5 bases from V and 1 base from J, with 6 bases in between.